The clone carrying this TCR beta chain has only one observation. The data stem from a study of control samples from healthy donors and cancer patients. The CDR3 has 15 residues. With 1 base removed from V and 1 base from J, the gap between germline ends came to 11 bases. The germline V gene has CDR1 SGHTA and CDR2 FQGNSA. The protocol was immunoSEQ multiplex PCR, while the TCRdb copy is restricted to in-frame clones and leaves out a portion. The data show approximately 150,000 clones, around 94% seen once. Sequencing used PBMCs. This sequence was found in a man aged 55 to 70 with colorectal cancer. The V gene is TRBV7-2, the J gene TRBJ2-7; no firm D call. CDR3 sequence (DNA): TGTGCCAGCAGCTTAGGGGTCGGGCCTTCCTACGAGCAGTACTTC. The encoded protein is CASSLGVGPSYEQYF. The variable domain in full, with the rest retrieved from reference TRBV7-2 and TRBJ2-7, is GAGVSQSPSNKVTEKGKDVELRCDPISGHTALYWYRQSLGQGLEFLIYFQGNSAPDKSGLPSDRFSAERTGGSVSTLTIQRTQQEDSAVYLCASSLGVGPSYEQYFGPGTRLTVT.